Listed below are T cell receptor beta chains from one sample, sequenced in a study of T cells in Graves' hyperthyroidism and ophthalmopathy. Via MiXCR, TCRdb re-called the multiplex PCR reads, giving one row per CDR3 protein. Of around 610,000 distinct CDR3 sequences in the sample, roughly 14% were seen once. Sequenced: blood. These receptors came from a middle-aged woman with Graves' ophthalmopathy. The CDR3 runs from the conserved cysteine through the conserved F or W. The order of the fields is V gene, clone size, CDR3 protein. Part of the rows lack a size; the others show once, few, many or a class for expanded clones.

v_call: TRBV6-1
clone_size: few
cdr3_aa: CASSARVQGRSNQPQHF

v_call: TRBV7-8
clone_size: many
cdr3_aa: CASSFEGPPYEQYF

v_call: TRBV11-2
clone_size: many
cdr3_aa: CASSSGSGDRQETQYF

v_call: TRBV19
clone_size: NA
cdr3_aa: CASSIFASTEDRTYEQYF

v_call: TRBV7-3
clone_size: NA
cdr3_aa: CASSLNPGNTEAFF

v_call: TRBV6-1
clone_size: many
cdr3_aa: CASSLLGGGGYTF

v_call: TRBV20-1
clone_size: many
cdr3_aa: CSARVDRVEETQYF

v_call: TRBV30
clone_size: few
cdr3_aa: CAWSHGATSEQYF

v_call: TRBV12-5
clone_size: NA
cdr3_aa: CASGFNLAVGSYGYTF

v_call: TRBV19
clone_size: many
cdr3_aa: CASSSSPSSYEQYF

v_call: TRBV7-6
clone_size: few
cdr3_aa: CASSPYREGLYEQYF

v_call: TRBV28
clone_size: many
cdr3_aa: CASRYLARAAKQYF

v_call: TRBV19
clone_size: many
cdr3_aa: CASEGGFGNQPQHF

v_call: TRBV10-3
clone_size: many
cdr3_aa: CAISDTQGDEAFF

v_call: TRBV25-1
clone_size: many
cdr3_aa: CASSEYEDGYTF

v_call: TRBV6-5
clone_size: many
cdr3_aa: CASSYSGLLSEGGYTF

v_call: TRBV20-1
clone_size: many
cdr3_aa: CSAWTGASSYEQYF

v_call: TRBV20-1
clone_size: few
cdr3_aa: CSGASGAYEQYF